A single sample is the source of the 19 T cell receptor beta chains below, sequenced in a study of blood T cells in healthy people across ages. Through a sample-barcoded 5' primer and a J-beta primer mix, a second PCR was run for 7 to 11 cycles. TCRdb used MiXCR to reprocess the 5' RACE reads, holding one entry per CDR3 protein. Of roughly 1.5 million distinct CDR3 sequences in the sample, approximately 43% are singletons; the top ten hold under 5%. The sample was blood. The receptors derive from a woman between 18 and 29 years old in good health.

This rearrangement joins TRBV18 to TRBJ2-7; D is perhaps TRBD2 (5 bases). Trimming removed 3 bases at V and 6 bases at J, with 15 bases between. This CDR3 region has 14 residues. Looked up from germline, CDR1 is KGHSH and CDR2 is LQKENI. The chain's CDR3 is CASSPALEGSEQYF. In DNA form, the CDR3 reads TGTGCCAGCTCACCGGCCCTCGAGGGCTCCGAGCAGTACTTC.

The V call is TRBV10-3, the J call TRBJ2-1, with TRBD2 matching 10 bases. V lost 3 bases to trimming and J lost 6 bases; unmatched junction nucleotides: 8. CDR1 is ENHRY, CDR2 SYGVKD, per germline. This CDR3 comprises 16 residues. CDR3 loop: CAISEALAGGINEQFF. In nucleotides, the CDR3 is TGTGCCATCAGTGAAGCGTTAGCGGGGGGTATCAATGAGCAGTTCTTC.

Notes on this clonotype: A much larger clone is a single base away; this may be a read error. The V and J genes are TRBV7-7 and TRBJ2-7; the match to TRBD2 covers 13 bases. Looked up from germline, CDR1 is SSHAT and CDR2 is FNYEAQ (reference sequence). The CDR3 is made up of 16 amino acids. The CDR3 here is CASSLGGLAGAGEQYF. CDR3 DNA sequence: TGTGCTAGCAGCTTAGGCGGACTAGCGGGAGCAGGCGAGCAGTACTTC.

This clonotype has just one count. The chain has TRBV9 and TRBJ2-1; D possibly corresponds to TRBD1 (5 bases). CDR3 length: 15 residues. Germline CDR1 and CDR2: SGDLS and YYNGEE. The germline V and J ends were trimmed by 4 bases and 8 bases, with 19 bases remaining between them. This CDR3 is CASSPPAPRVDEQFF. In DNA, the CDR3 is TGTGCCAGCAGCCCACCCGCACCCAGGGTGGATGAGCAGTTCTTC.

This clonotype was observed many times. V is TRBV29-1 and J is TRBJ2-1; no firm D call. Germline CDR1 reads SQVTM; CDR2 reads ANQGSEA. The CDR3 is 13 amino acids. Trimming removed 4 bases at V and 5 bases at J, with 12 bases between. CDR3 amino acids: CSVVWALNNEQFF. The CDR3 DNA sequence: TGCAGCGTTGTTTGGGCTTTAAACAATGAGCAGTTCTTC.

This clonotype was observed once. The V call is TRBV21-1, the J call TRBJ1-2. TRBV21-1 is a pseudogene locus. CDR3 length equals 14 residues. CDR3 protein: CAGRVCVSNYGYTF. CDR3 DNA sequence: TGTGCCGGCAGGGTCTGTGTTTCTAACTATGGCTACACCTTC.

The chain carries TRBV6-1 and TRBJ1-1; possible D gene TRBD1, 5 bases. Germline lookup yields CDR1 MNHNS and CDR2 SASEGT. The CDR3 covers 15 residues. V lost 6 bases, J lost 1 base, and 15 bases lay in between. The CDR3 coding sequence is TGTGCCAGCAGGGACCTCGGGACGACGAACACTGAAGCTTTCTTT. Amino acid sequence: CASRDLGTTNTEAFF.

This clonotype was picked up a small number of times. The V and J genes are TRBV6-5 and TRBJ1-2; 12 bases match TRBD1. Germline CDR1 and CDR2: MNHEY and SVGAGI. V shed 6 bases, J shed 2 bases, and the junction held 10 bases outside the gene matches. CDR3 length: 17 residues. The CDR3 DNA follows: TGTGCCAGCAGCTACCTCTGGGACAGGGGGCGAAACTATGGCTACACCTTC. It is translated as CASSYLWDRGRNYGYTF.

The chain uses TRBV10-3 and TRBJ1-1; D is possibly TRBD1 (5 bases). V was pared by 11 bases and J by 5 bases, with 15 bases between. The CDR3 consists of 12 residues. CDR1 and CDR2 (germline): ENHRY, SYGVKD. CDR3 protein: CASYTGGTEAFF. DNA for the CDR3: TGTGCCTCCTACACCGGGGGGACTGAAGCTTTCTTT.

The chain uses TRBV20-1 and TRBJ1-2; TRBD1 matches 8 bases. After removal of 3 bases from V and 8 bases from J, the junction contained 8 bases not matched to a gene. The CDR3 loop spans 13 amino acids. Germline lookup yields CDR1 DFQATT and CDR2 SNEGSKA (reference sequence). The CDR3: CSARRTGNGGYTF. CDR3 bases: TGCAGTGCTAGGCGGACAGGGAACGGGGGCTACACCTTC.

CDR3 nucleotides: TGTGCCTGGGAAGGGACAGGGGGTGAGAAGACCCAGTACTTC. Translated, it gives CAWEGTGGEKTQYF. V gene TRBV30 combines with J gene TRBJ2-5, with 11 bases that match TRBD1. CDR3 size: 14 residues. J was trimmed by 6 bases and V by 5 bases; bases with no gene match: 8. From germline, CDR1 is GTSNPN and CDR2 SVGIG (reference sequence).

This clonotype was seen a few times. V usage is TRBV7-2 and J usage is TRBJ2-7; D gene ambiguous. Germline lookup yields CDR1 SGHTA and CDR2 FQGNSA. The CDR3 contains 15 residues. The V end lost 4 bases, the J end lost 1 base, and 14 bases lay between the germline ends. This CDR3 is CASSYLDLFSYEQYF. In DNA form, the CDR3 reads TGTGCCAGCAGCTACCTGGACCTTTTTTCCTACGAGCAGTACTTC.

The rearrangement joins TRBV5-1 to TRBJ2-7; D is perhaps TRBD1 (6 bases). The CDR3 spans 15 residues. Per the germline V gene, CDR1 is SGHRS and CDR2 is YFSETQ. With 0 bases removed from V and 5 bases from J, the gap between germline ends came to 15 bases. The CDR3 bases are TGCGCCAGCAGCTTGGGTCTTTGGGGGCTCCACGAGCAGTACTTC. Amino acids: CASSLGLWGLHEQYF.

With regard to this clonotype: One junction end disagrees with the germline gene, perhaps due to a read error. This chain links TRBV7-2 with TRBJ2-1; 8 positions match TRBD2. The CDR3 sequence is 13 residues long. CDR1 and CDR2 from the germline V gene are SGHTA and FQGNSA. The CDR3 sequence: CACSGGRRNEQFF. CDR3 DNA sequence: TGTGCCTGCAGCGGGGGACGTAGAAATGAGCAGTTCTTC. Based on the CDR3 plus reference TRBV7-2 and TRBJ2-1, the full variable domain is GAGVSQSPSNKVTEKGKDVELRCDPISGHTALYWYRQSLGQGLEFLIYFQGNSAPDKSGLPSDRFSAERTGGSVSTLTIQRTQQEDSAVYLCACSGGRRNEQFFGPGTRLTVL.

This clonotype was counted only a few times. The rearrangement links TRBV5-1 to TRBJ2-3; 13 nucleotides align to TRBD2. Trimming at V came to 4 bases and at J to 2 bases, leaving 7 bases not matched to a gene. Germline V lookup: CDR1 SGHRS, CDR2 YFSETQ. The CDR3 is 17 amino acids. The CDR3 DNA is TGCGCCAGCAGCCCAGGGACTAGCGGGGCCTACACAGATACGCAGTATTTT. It specifies CASSPGTSGAYTDTQYF.

This chain joins TRBV7-2 and TRBJ2-4; 7 bases are a match to TRBD1. V shed 1 base, J shed 7 bases, and the junction held 4 bases outside the gene matches. CDR1 and CDR2 (germline): SGHTA, FQGNSA. The CDR3 is made up of 14 amino acids. The CDR3 is CASSLVPQGNIQYF. As DNA, the CDR3 is TGTGCCAGCAGCTTAGTCCCACAGGGGAACATTCAGTACTTC.

This clonotype has just a few counts. V gene TRBV12-3 or TRBV12-4 combines with J gene TRBJ2-5; the D is unclear. The V and J ends lost 1 base and 5 bases respectively, with 8 bases between them. The CDR3 extends over 13 amino acids. CDR3 amino acids: CASSLGVTETQYF. The CDR3 bases are TGTGCCAGCAGTTTAGGGGTGACGGAGACCCAGTACTTC.

This clonotype has just a few counts. The rearrangement links TRBV19 to TRBJ2-1; D is tentatively TRBD1 or TRBD2 (7 bases each). Trimming shortened V by 3 bases and J by 9 bases, and 15 bases separated the two germline ends. The CDR3 spans 14 residues. CDR1 and CDR2 from the germline V gene are LNHDA and SQIVND (reference sequence). CDR3 region: CASSMWEGASEQFF. The CDR3 DNA reads as TGTGCCAGTAGTATGTGGGAGGGGGCGAGTGAGCAGTTCTTC.

A few counts support this clonotype. J is TRBJ2-3 and V is TRBV5-1, with 9 bases identical to TRBD2. Germline trimming cut 1 base from V and 3 bases from J; bases unmatched to any gene: 9. The germline V gene has CDR1 SGHRS and CDR2 YFSETQ. The length of the CDR3 is 17 residues. CDR3 DNA: TGCGCCAGCAGCTTGCCCACAGCGGGAGGAGTTACAGATACGCAGTATTTT. It yields the protein CASSLPTAGGVTDTQYF.